This T cell receptor beta chain was observed in a study of blood T cell repertoires in COVID-19 (dated by TCRdb to 2020 to 2022). Some background on the complete study: Samples covering the acute and convalescent phases of COVID-19 were provided by collaborators in the United States, Italy and Spain. The repertoires were released in a freely available public database intended as a resource for research on the immune response to SARS-CoV-2. The material from the prospective study consisted of cDNA or gDNA derived from T cells, B-cell-depleted T cells, or PBMCs. Deeply sampled blood TCRbeta repertoires from subjects exposed to, actively infected with, or recovered from COVID-19 were included in the dataset. Where available, HLA class I and class II types were obtained from metadata supplied by the sample provider rather than from assay-based typing. Nearly every sample came with metadata listing a de-identified subject ID, COVID-19 status, age in years and sex. Samples were obtained from the ongoing ImmuneRACE study (first 160 participants) and from 1,000 to 1,500 subjects provided by 6 global collaborators. What the authors observed across the whole study: How much clinical and demographic metadata was included differed by source and by participant, and the metadata was provided uncurated.

A remark on this clone: What this receptor recognizes is not known. Base qualities are not recorded, but no much larger clone differs from it by a single base.

In the prospective study, participants were roughly 18 to 89 years old, resided in 25 or so geographic areas of the United States, and were enrolled through a virtual design. To assign participants to cohorts, the prospective study relied on clinical history that participants themselves reported in a screening survey and a study questionnaire. Recovered participants in ImmuneRACE Cohort 3 were defined as having two consecutive negative NP/OP PCR tests, clearance from a healthcare professional, or resolution of symptoms. Mobile phlebotomists in the prospective study collected whole blood, serum and a nasopharyngeal or oropharyngeal swab from every participant. Additional blood draws and questionnaires over an approximately two-month period could optionally be provided by prospective study participants. Blood samples from the prospective study were shipped frozen or at room temperature prior to DNA extraction.

V ends up 4 bases short and J 5 bases short, with an unmatched junction base count of 9. The CDR3, cysteine through phenylalanine, is 15 amino acids long. Kept here is only the CDR3 DNA, which spans 45 bases and is read in frame from base 1. Taken from the germline V gene, the CDR1 and CDR2 loops are SGHTS and YDEGEE. The immunoSEQ Assay, a bias-controlled multiplex PCR, was used to amplify TCRbeta CDR3 regions from genomic DNA. The authors' pipeline ran thus. Nucleated cell counts per sample were estimated from amplification of reference gene primers within the assay. To quantify the absolute abundance of each unique TCRbeta CDR3 rearrangement, sequence reads were collapsed and filtered. Productive Simpson clonality was computed per sample as the square root of Simpson's diversity index over productive rearrangements. TCRdb re-hosts the immuneACCESS table, in-frame sequences only. Its copies lack some clones; in the studies checked, an unresolved V gene accounts for under half of them, and the cause for the rest is not known. The V and J calls and clone size come from that table; D and trimming were worked out from the DNA. The sample table records 200,000 to 250,000 clones; about 82% of these occur just once. Of the sample, approximately 2.1% falls within the top ten clones.

What was sequenced was PBMCs or T cells enriched from blood (not recorded which). The rearranged segments are TRBV5-8 and TRBJ2-5; the junction holds 9 bases that match TRBD2. The TCR sequence derives from a woman aged 45-65 years who had recovered from COVID-19. The nucleotide sequence is given as TGTGCCAGCAGCCACTCTCGCGGGAGGGGTGAGACCCAGTACTTC. Its protein product is CASSHSRGRGETQYF. Outside the CDR3, residues come from the reference TRBV5-8 and TRBJ2-5 proteins, so the full variable domain is: EAGVTQSPTHLIKTRGQQATLRCSPISGHTSVYWYQQALGLGLQFLLWYDEGEERNRGNFPPRFSGRQFPNYSSELNVNALELEDSALYLCASSHSRGRGETQYFGPGTRLLVL.